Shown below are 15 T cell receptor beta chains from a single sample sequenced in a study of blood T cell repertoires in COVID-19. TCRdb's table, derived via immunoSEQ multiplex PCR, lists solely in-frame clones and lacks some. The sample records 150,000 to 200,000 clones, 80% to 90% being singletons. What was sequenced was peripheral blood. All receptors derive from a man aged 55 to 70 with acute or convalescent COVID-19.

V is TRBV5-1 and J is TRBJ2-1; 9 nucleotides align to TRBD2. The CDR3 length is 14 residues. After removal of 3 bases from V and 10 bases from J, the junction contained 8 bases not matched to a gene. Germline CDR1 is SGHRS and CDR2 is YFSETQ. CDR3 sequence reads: CASSSGGTSREQFF. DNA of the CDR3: TGCGCCAGCAGCTCGGGCGGGACTAGCAGAGAGCAGTTCTTC. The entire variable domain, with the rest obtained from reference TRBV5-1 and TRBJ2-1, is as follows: KAGVTQTPRYLIKTRGQQVTLSCSPISGHRSVSWYQQTPGQGLQFLFEYFSETQRNKGNFPGRFSGRQFSNSRSEMNVSTLELGDSALYLCASSSGGTSREQFFGPGTRLTVL.

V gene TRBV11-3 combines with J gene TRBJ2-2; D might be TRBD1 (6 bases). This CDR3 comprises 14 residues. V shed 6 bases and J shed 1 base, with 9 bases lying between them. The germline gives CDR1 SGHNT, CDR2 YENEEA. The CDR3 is CASRQTGNTGELFF. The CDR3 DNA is TGTGCCAGCAGACAGACAGGGAACACCGGGGAGCTGTTTTTT.

CDR3 sequence (DNA): TGTGCCAGCAGTGCGGCGTCTGGAAACACCATATATTTT. The encoded protein is CASSAASGNTIYF. The rearrangement links TRBV6-2 or TRBV6-3 to TRBJ1-3; D unclear. The CDR3 is 13 residues long. The V gene lost 5 bases and the J gene lost 1 base, with 6 bases spanning the gap. Germline V gives CDR1 MNHEY, CDR2 SVGEGT.

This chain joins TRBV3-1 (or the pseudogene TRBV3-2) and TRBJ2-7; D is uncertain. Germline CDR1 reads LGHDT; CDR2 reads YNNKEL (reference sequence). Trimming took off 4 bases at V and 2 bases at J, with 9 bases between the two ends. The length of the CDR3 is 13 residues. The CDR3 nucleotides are TGTGCCAGCAGCCTCCTTGGAGCCTACGAGCAGTACTTC. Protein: CASSLLGAYEQYF.

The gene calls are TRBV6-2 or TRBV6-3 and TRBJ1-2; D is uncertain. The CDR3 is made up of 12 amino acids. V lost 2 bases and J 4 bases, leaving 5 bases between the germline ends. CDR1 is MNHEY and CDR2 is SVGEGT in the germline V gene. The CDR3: CASSYGSYGYTF. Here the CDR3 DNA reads TGTGCCAGCAGTTACGGTAGCTATGGCTACACCTTC.

The CDR3 spells CASSSRTPGLAGGETQYF. DNA for the CDR3: TGCGCCAGCAGCTCGAGGACCCCGGGACTAGCGGGAGGAGAGACCCAGTACTTC. The J gene is TRBJ2-5, the V gene TRBV5-1; 15 positions match TRBD2. CDR1 and CDR2 from the germline V gene are SGHRS and YFSETQ. This CDR3 contains 18 residues. V shed 3 bases, J shed 4 bases, and the junction held 10 bases outside the gene matches.

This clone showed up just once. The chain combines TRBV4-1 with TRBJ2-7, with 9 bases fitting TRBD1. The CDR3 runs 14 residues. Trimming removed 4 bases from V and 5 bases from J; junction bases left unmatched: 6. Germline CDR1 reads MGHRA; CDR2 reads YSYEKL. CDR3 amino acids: CASSLQGAFNEQYF. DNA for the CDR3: TGCGCCAGCAGCCTACAGGGGGCTTTCAACGAGCAGTACTTC.

The CDR3 here is CASSLRIAGMGETQYF. The DNA for the CDR3 is TGTGCCAGCAGTTTACGGATAGCGGGTATGGGGGAGACCCAGTACTTC. The chain joins TRBV27 to TRBJ2-5, with TRBD2 identical over 7 bases. The CDR3 spans 16 residues. V lost 2 bases and J lost 5; bases outside the gene matches: 11. Germline V gene lookup returns CDR1 MNHEY and CDR2 SMNVEV (reference sequence).

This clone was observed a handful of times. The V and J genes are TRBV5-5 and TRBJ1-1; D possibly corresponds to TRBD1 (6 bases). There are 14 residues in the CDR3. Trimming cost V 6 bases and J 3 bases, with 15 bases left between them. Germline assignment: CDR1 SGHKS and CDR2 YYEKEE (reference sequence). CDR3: CASNPRGEDTEAFF. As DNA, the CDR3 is TGTGCCAGCAACCCCAGGGGTGAGGACACTGAAGCTTTCTTT.

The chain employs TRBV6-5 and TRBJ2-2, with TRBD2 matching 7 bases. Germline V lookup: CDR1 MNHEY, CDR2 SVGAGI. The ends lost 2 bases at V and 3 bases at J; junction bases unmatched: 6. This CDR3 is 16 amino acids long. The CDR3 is CASSYGAGADTGELFF. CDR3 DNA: TGTGCCAGCAGTTACGGTGCGGGAGCGGACACCGGGGAGCTGTTTTTT.

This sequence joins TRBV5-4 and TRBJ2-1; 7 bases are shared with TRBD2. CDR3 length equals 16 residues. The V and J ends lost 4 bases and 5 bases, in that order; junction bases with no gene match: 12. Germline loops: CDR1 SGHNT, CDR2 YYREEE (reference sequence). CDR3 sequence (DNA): TGTGCCAGCAGCCTGGGGACGGGGCGGGAGAACAATGAGCAGTTCTTC. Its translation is CASSLGTGRENNEQFF.

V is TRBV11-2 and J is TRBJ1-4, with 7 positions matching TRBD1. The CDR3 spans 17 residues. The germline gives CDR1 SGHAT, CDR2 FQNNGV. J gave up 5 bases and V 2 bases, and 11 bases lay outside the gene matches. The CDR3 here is CASSLPRSGQTNEKLFF. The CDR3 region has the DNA TGTGCCAGCAGCTTACCTAGGTCGGGACAGACAAATGAAAAACTGTTTTTT. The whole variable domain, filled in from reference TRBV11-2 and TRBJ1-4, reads EAGVAQSPRYKIIEKRQSVAFWCNPISGHATLYWYQQILGQGPKLLIQFQNNGVVDDSQLPKDRFSAERLKGVDSTLKIQPAKLEDSAVYLCASSLPRSGQTNEKLFFGSGTQLSVL.

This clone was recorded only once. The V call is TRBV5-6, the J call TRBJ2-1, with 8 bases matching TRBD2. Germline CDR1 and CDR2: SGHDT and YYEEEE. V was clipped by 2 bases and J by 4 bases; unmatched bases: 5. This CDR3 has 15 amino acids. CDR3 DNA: TGTGCCAGCAGCTTTTGGGGACTAGTTTACAATGAGCAGTTCTTC. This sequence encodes CASSFWGLVYNEQFF.

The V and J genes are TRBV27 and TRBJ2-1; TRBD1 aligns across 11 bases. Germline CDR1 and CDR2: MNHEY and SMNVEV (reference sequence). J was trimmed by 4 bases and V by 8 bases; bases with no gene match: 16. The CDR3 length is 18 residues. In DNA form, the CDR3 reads TGTGCCAGCGGCGCCCGGACAGGGGGCGTTTCAGGTTACAATGAGCAGTTCTTC. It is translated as CASGARTGGVSGYNEQFF.

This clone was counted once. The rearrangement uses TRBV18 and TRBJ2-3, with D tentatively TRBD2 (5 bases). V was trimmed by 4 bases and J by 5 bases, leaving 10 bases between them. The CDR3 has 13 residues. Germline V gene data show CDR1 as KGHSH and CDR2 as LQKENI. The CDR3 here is CASSLPGEDTQYF. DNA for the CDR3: TGTGCCAGCTCACTCCCCGGGGAAGATACGCAGTATTTT.